This TCR beta chain comes out of a study of Graves' ophthalmopathy and Graves' hyperthyroidism (dated by TCRdb to between 2018 and 2020). About the study as a whole: Peripheral blood was collected before any treatment was given, at the time of initial diagnosis. In 6 or 7 hyperthyroidism patients, T-cell repertoires of thyroid tissue and blood were compared. In total, around 130 blood samples were TCR-sequenced: 43 ophthalmopathy, some 80 hyperthyroidism and approximately 17 hyperthyroidism-to-ophthalmopathy patients. To explore V-J signatures that distinguish ophthalmopathy from hyperthyroidism, a discovery set of around 100 patients was enrolled, made up of under 50 with ophthalmopathy and fewer than 60 with stable hyperthyroidism. The 100 discovery patients were divided at random into training and test sets in a 7:3 ratio. The independent validation cohort included approximately 19 hyperthyroidism patients plus 17 patients who later progressed from hyperthyroidism to ophthalmopathy. To tell Graves' ophthalmopathy apart from Graves' hyperthyroidism, and to predict which patients would progress to ophthalmopathy, the study relied on TCR beta repertoire signatures. Following sample collection, hyperthyroidism patients were given methimazole at a starting dose of 30 mg daily, and ophthalmopathy patients were given high-dose intravenous methylprednisolone.

The paper as a whole reports these results and caveats: Ophthalmopathy was separated from stable hyperthyroidism by the 13-signature model with about 90% sensitivity and 81% to 83% specificity in cross-validation and with 80%/75% in the test set. Most of the expanded thyroid clonotypes with a frequency above 0.001 were also detected in blood, and it was suggested that the thyroid immune response may be reflected by blood repertoires. In validation, the model predicted ophthalmopathy progression with about 71% sensitivity and roughly 72% specificity; some 13 predicted patients were CT-confirmed with GO in a median of 6.5 months. Sample size was not statistically predetermined, and group allocation was not concealed from the investigators.

The CDR3 spans 13 residues, from the cysteine through the phenylalanine. Only the CDR3 region is kept as DNA, spanning 39 bases read in frame from base 1. Deletion took 2 bases off V and 5 bases off J, with a span of 9 bases between the germline ends. For CDR1 and CDR2, the germline V gene lists MDHEN and SYDVKM. Ophthalmopathy patients had moderately to severely active disease, Clinical Activity Score of at least 3, NOSPECS grade of at least 4, and disease duration under 3 months. Patients with other autoimmune diseases, uncontrolled infections, pregnancy or lactation were excluded. Diagnosis relied on clinical symptoms, serum thyroxine, TRAb, thyroid ultrasound and orbital computed tomography. Ficoll-Paque density gradient centrifugation was used to isolate PBMCs from 8.5 to 10 ml of fresh peripheral blood. Total RNA was extracted using Trizol reagent, and RNA quality was checked on an Agilent 2100 Bioanalyzer.

For repertoire sequencing, TCR beta CDR3 regions were amplified from RNA transcripts. The first round of RT-PCR was done with HTBI primers and the Qiagen OneStep RT-PCR kit, and was followed by a second round of multiplex PCR, then size selection and purification. The libraries underwent paired-end sequencing with 100 bp reads on an Illumina HiSeq2000. The original methods were these. SOAPnuke was used to process the reads, removing any read that contained adapters or uncalled bases, had a mean Phred below 15, or lacked an exact match to the constant primer or identifier. High-quality paired reads were merged with COPE v1.2.5. Each unique nucleotide sequence was defined as a clonotype, and clonotypes were aligned to IMGT TRB V, D and J references with MiTCR v1.1. The analysis was limited to V-J combinations with a frequency above 0.0001, which together covered over 99% of the repertoires. A TCR clonal expansion and chaos score per V-J combination was defined as the ratio of F50 clonal expansion to chaos observed in the TCRdist matrix. Welch's t-statistics and random forest were used to reduce the features to 13 V-J combinations, which were then used as input to a naive Bayes classifier. Thyroid-blood repertoire similarity was quantified with the Morisita-Horn index. TCRdb handled the public reads itself, with Q25 trimming in fastp and clone calling in MiXCR, and kept productive beta chains. Entries are consolidated by CDR3 protein sequence, retaining the most common genes and DNA. TCRdb, rather than the study authors, made the V and J calls. Within this sample are around 470,000 distinct CDR3 sequences, with about an eighth of them counted one time only. The ten largest clonotypes hold 9.5% to 10% of the sample.

This clonotype was detected many times. Its antigen remains unidentified. The record has no base qualities; no much larger clone is one base away. This receptor was taken from a woman aged 25 to 39 with Graves' ophthalmopathy. Donor details come from another sample of the same person, matched by shared clones. The chain joins TRBV28 to TRBJ1-1, with no confidently assigned D gene. Sequencing was done on a sample of blood. This receptor has the CDR3 CASSLRARTEAFF. The nucleotides are TGTGCCAGCAGTTTACGGGCGAGGACTGAAGCTTTCTTT.